The entry below describes one TCR beta chain. Its specificity is not known. This sample stems from a study of response to subunit inactivated influenza vaccine. One entry per CDR3 protein, called by TCRdb with MiXCR from the RT-PCR reads. The sample has roughly 620,000 distinct CDR3 sequences; about 10% are singletons. Study conclusions and caveats: It was the authors' suggestion that each seasonal influenza vaccination recruits few new T cells.

In germline, CDR1 is MNHNS, CDR2 SASEGT. V shed 5 bases, J shed 4 bases, and the junction held 9 bases outside the gene matches. The CDR3 has 15 amino acids. This same sample was also taken into another study, of T cells expressing NK-cell markers. From that study: Template switching by 5'RACE with UMIs generated the TCR beta cDNA.

The specimen comprised PBMCs from blood, sampled on the day of vaccination. This rearrangement joins TRBV6-1 to TRBJ2-3, with TRBD1 matching 7 bases. The sequence was obtained from a man aged 50-60 years who received an inactivated influenza vaccine. The CDR3 coding sequence is TGTGCCAGCAGTCATTTAGGGGGCGAGGCAGATACGCAGTATTTT. Translation gives CASSHLGGEADTQYF.